The 14 T cell receptor beta chains below come from one sample, sequenced in a study of PD-1 blockade in classical Hodgkin lymphoma. The time point here: cycle 4 day 1 (C4D1), after around six weeks of nivolumab. Brentuximab vedotin exposure varied among the patients, all of whom had relapsed after autologous stem cell transplantation. The repertoire was sequenced with immunoSEQ multiplex PCR; TCRdb's copy has only in-frame clones and lacks some. The profile shows approximately 30,000 clones, over 75% of them singletons. The specimen comprised peripheral blood mononuclear cells (PBMCs), sampled before the fourth cycle of nivolumab. These receptors were obtained from a human donor with classical Hodgkin lymphoma.

This clone was counted a single time. The rearrangement links TRBV19 to TRBJ1-5; tentative D call: TRBD1 (6 bases). The germline CDR1 and CDR2 sequences are LNHDA and SQIVND (reference sequence). V dropped 3 bases and J dropped 7 bases, with 13 bases sitting between them. The CDR3 runs 14 residues. The CDR3: CASSITGGGQPQHF. DNA of the CDR3: TGTGCCAGTAGTATTACCGGGGGGGGCCAGCCCCAGCATTTT.

This CDR3 is CASSQNRGTFYTEAFF. Here the CDR3 DNA reads TGTGCCAGCAGCCAGAACAGGGGTACGTTCTACACTGAAGCTTTCTTT. The chain links TRBV16 to TRBJ1-1, with 7 positions matching TRBD1. V trimming: 3 bases; J trimming: 3 bases; junction bases outside the gene matches: 10. The CDR3 spans 16 residues. Per the germline V gene, CDR1 is KGHSY and CDR2 is FQNENV.

J is TRBJ2-2 and V is TRBV6-4; D is unresolved. Per the germline V gene, CDR1 is MRHNA and CDR2 is SNTAGT. The CDR3 is 13 residues long. V gave up 3 bases and J gave up 7 bases, with 9 bases separating them. DNA of the CDR3: TGTGCCAGCAGTGAAAGATGGAACGGGGAGCTGTTTTTT. Amino acid sequence: CASSERWNGELFF.

The chain uses TRBV21-1 and TRBJ1-5. TRBV21-1 is described as a pseudogene. CDR3 size: 15 residues. The CDR3 loop is CARKKGISGDQPQHF. In DNA form, the CDR3 reads TGTGCCAGGAAAAAAGGCATCTCCGGCGATCAGCCCCAGCATTTT.

The chain combines TRBV6-1 with TRBJ2-2, with D possibly being TRBD2 (5 bases). The V end was cut by 7 bases, the J end by 0 bases, with 12 bases between. The germline V gene encodes CDR1 MNHNS and CDR2 SASEGT. CDR3 size: 15 residues. This chain's CDR3 is CASTGGRTNTGELFF. CDR3 DNA sequence: TGTGCCAGCACTGGAGGACGGACGAACACCGGGGAGCTGTTTTTT.

This chain connects TRBV19 to TRBJ2-7; no reliable D call. This CDR3 region has 16 residues. V gave up 6 bases and J gave up 0 bases, with 18 bases separating them. The germline CDR1 and CDR2 sequences are LNHDA and SQIVND (reference sequence). CDR3 nucleotides: TGTGCCAGTAGCACCACAGCTCGGAAGGGCTCCTACGAGCAGTACTTC. The encoded protein is CASSTTARKGSYEQYF.

In this sample, this clone turned up a few times. Here the CDR3 reads CASSFQPQHF. The CDR3 nucleotides are TGTGCCAGCAGCTTTCAGCCCCAGCATTTT. V usage is TRBV5-7 and J usage is TRBJ1-5; D gene unclear. TRBV5-7 is an ORF, and what it does is uncertain. This CDR3 has 10 residues. V was cut by 2 bases and J by 6 bases, with 0 bases left in between.

The rearrangement uses TRBV30 and TRBJ1-4, with a tentative D call TRBD1 (6 bases). The length of the CDR3 is 15 residues. Germline CDR1 is GTSNPN and CDR2 is SVGIG (reference sequence). V dropped 2 bases and J dropped 8 bases, with 18 bases sitting between them. The CDR3 is CAWSPIQGSEEKLFF. The CDR3 region has the DNA TGTGCCTGGAGTCCGATACAGGGCAGTGAAGAAAAACTGTTTTTT.

This clone was recorded only once. The rearrangement links TRBV9 to TRBJ2-2; possibly TRBD2 for D (5 bases). The CDR3 length is 17 residues. V was trimmed by 3 bases and J by 4 bases, leaving 19 bases between them. The germline V gene encodes CDR1 SGDLS and CDR2 YYNGEE. CDR3 DNA sequence: TGTGCCAGCAGCGCCAGAGGGTATGAATGGAGCACCGGGGAGCTGTTTTTT. Translation gives CASSARGYEWSTGELFF.

As to this clone: Within the sample, other DNA sequences also encode this same CDR3. V gene TRBV18 combines with J gene TRBJ1-3; D unclear. V lost 3 bases and J lost 3, with 6 bases in between. Germline CDR1 and CDR2: KGHSH and LQKENI. There are 13 residues in the CDR3. DNA of the CDR3: TGTGCCAGCTCACCGGAAGGTGGAAACACCATATATTTT. It specifies CASSPEGGNTIYF.

This clone was counted a few times. This chain connects TRBV14 to TRBJ1-3, with D hard to call. CDR3 length: 15 residues. Trimming left V 4 bases short and J 0 bases short, with 10 bases between. Per the germline V gene, CDR1 is SGHDN and CDR2 is FVKESK. The CDR3 nucleotides read TGTGCCAGCAGCCCCCGTGCCTACTCTGGAAACACCATATATTTT. Amino acids: CASSPRAYSGNTIYF.

This chain connects TRBV6-1 to TRBJ1-5, with a possible D match to TRBD1 (5 bases). Germline assignment: CDR1 MNHNS and CDR2 SASEGT. V was clipped by 1 base and J by 7 bases, with 17 bases between them. The CDR3 extends over 16 amino acids. The CDR3 reads CASSEELGRVSQPQHF. The CDR3 DNA reads as TGTGCCAGCAGTGAAGAATTAGGCAGGGTCAGCCAGCCCCAGCATTTT.

The CDR3 spells CASRIRDRAYNQPQHF. The CDR3 coding sequence is TGTGCCAGCAGAATACGGGACAGGGCATACAATCAGCCCCAGCATTTT. V and J are TRBV25-1 and TRBJ1-5; 9 bases are shared with TRBD1. The V gene end was trimmed by 6 bases and the J gene end by 3 bases; junction bases not matched to a gene: 9. Germline V CDR1 and CDR2: MGHDK, SYGVNS. This CDR3 is 16 amino acids long.

The chain recombines TRBV27 with TRBJ1-4; D unclear. Trimming removed 4 bases at V and 0 bases at J, with 18 bases between. CDR1 is MNHEY, CDR2 SMNVEV, per germline (reference sequence). The CDR3 runs 18 residues. In DNA form, the CDR3 reads TGTGCCAGCAGTTCCCGCCGGGCCACTCCTACAACTAATGAAAAACTGTTTTTT. Translated: CASSSRRATPTTNEKLFF.